This is a list of T cell receptor beta chains from one sample in a study of blood T cells in healthy people across ages. Each CDR3 protein gets one entry after TCRdb re-called the 5' RACE reads with MiXCR. The data contain under 1,000,000 distinct CDR3 sequences, about 37% of them seen just once; the ten biggest clones take up under 15%. Specimen: blood. The receptors were gathered from a man aged 18-30 years in good health. Both conserved end residues are part of each CDR3. The D gene is left open where the match is weak. The size field is filled for only some rows; it gives once, few, many or a size class.

d_call j_call clone_size v_call cdr3_nt cdr3_aa
TRBD1 TRBJ2-7 - TRBV28 TGTGCCAGCAATGTCTGGGGACAGGGCTCTAACGAGCAGTACTTC CASNVWGQGSNEQYF
- TRBJ1-1 few TRBV20-1 TGCAGCGCAGAGGGTGGGCCGACGAACACTGAAGCTTTCTTT CSAEGGPTNTEAFF
TRBD2 TRBJ2-3 - TRBV6-5 TGTACCAGTAGAGCGGGGCACACAGATACGCAGTATTTT CTSRAGHTDTQYF
- TRBJ2-3 few TRBV4-2 TGTGCCAGCAGCCAACCGGGGGCGGGAGCAGATACGCAGTATTTT CASSQPGAGADTQYF
TRBD2 TRBJ2-2 - TRBV20-1 TGCAGTGCTAGAGCCGGGACTAGTGACACCGGGGAGCTGTTTTTT CSARAGTSDTGELFF
TRBD1 TRBJ2-3 - TRBV28 TGTGCCAGCAGTTTAGGGACAGGGGATTTCTCAGATACGCAGTATTTT CASSLGTGDFSDTQYF
TRBD1 TRBJ2-1 many TRBV4-3 TGCGCCAGCAGCCCAGATCCGGGACAGGGGAGCTCCTACAATGAGCAGTTCTTC CASSPDPGQGSSYNEQFF
- TRBJ1-4 - TRBV7-9 TGTGCCAGCAGCTCTCGTAGGACAGCGACTAATGAAAAACTGTTTTTT CASSSRRTATNEKLFF
- TRBJ2-2 - TRBV5-1 TGCGCCAGCAGCTTGGACAGCCAGAACACCGGGGAGCTGTTTTTT CASSLDSQNTGELFF
- TRBJ2-2 - TRBV4-1 TGCGCCAGCAGCCATTCGCAGGGGGGCTACACCGGGGAGCTGTTTTTT CASSHSQGGYTGELFF
TRBD1 TRBJ1-5 - TRBV12-3/TRBV12-4 TGTGCCAGCAGTCACCGGGACAGGGCGAGCAATCAGCCCCAGCATTTT CASSHRDRASNQPQHF
- TRBJ2-5 few TRBV5-1 TGCGCCAGCAGCTTGGGCAACGAAGAGACCCAGTACTTC CASSLGNEETQYF
TRBD1 TRBJ2-7 - TRBV6-2/TRBV6-3 TGTGCCAGCAGCGTAAGGGACAGCCGCTACAATGAGCAGTACTTC CASSVRDSRYNEQYF
- TRBJ1-4 - TRBV9 TGTGCCAGCAGCGTAGACCAGGAAGAAAAACTGTTTTTT CASSVDQEEKLFF
TRBD1 TRBJ1-2 - TRBV4-3 TGCGCCAGCAGCCAGGTCAGCAGGGGGCACGGCTATGGCTACACCTTC CASSQVSRGHGYGYTF
- TRBJ1-4 few TRBV20-1 TGCAGTGCTAACGGGTTTACCAATGAAAAACTGTTTTTT CSANGFTNEKLFF
- TRBJ2-2 once TRBV9 TGTGCCAGTAGCGTGGCCCCCGGGACGGGGTTCACCGGGGAGCTGTTTTTT CASSVAPGTGFTGELFF
- TRBJ1-2 once TRBV18 TGTGCCAGCTCACCTCAGAGAGGCGAATTGAATGGCTACACCTTC CASSPQRGELNGYTF
TRBD1 TRBJ1-5 - TRBV20-1 TGCAGTGTTTTTCGCGACAGGGCGGGCGGGCAGCCCCAGCATTTT CSVFRDRAGGQPQHF
- TRBJ2-3 many TRBV4-2 TGTGCCAGCAGCCAAGATTGGAGCGGTAGCACAGATACGCAGTATTTT CASSQDWSGSTDTQYF
- TRBJ1-1 - TRBV7-9 TGTGCCAGCAGCTTAACGGCCACCAACACTGAAGCTTTCTTT CASSLTATNTEAFF
- TRBJ1-2 - TRBV5-1 TGCGCCAGCAGCTGGGAGACAGGTGAAGGCTACACCTTC CASSWETGEGYTF